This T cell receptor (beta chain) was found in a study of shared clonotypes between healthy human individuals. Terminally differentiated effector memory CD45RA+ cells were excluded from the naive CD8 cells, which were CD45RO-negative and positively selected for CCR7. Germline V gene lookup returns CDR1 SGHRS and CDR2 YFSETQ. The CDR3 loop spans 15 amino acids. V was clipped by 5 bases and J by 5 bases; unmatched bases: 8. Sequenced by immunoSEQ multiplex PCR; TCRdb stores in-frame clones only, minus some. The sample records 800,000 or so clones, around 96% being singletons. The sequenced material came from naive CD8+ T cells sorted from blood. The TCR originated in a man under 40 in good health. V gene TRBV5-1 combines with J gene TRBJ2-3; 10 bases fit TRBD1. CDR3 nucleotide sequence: TGCGCCAGCAGTTTAAGACAGGGGGCTGGAGATACGCAGTATTTT. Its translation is CASSLRQGAGDTQYF.